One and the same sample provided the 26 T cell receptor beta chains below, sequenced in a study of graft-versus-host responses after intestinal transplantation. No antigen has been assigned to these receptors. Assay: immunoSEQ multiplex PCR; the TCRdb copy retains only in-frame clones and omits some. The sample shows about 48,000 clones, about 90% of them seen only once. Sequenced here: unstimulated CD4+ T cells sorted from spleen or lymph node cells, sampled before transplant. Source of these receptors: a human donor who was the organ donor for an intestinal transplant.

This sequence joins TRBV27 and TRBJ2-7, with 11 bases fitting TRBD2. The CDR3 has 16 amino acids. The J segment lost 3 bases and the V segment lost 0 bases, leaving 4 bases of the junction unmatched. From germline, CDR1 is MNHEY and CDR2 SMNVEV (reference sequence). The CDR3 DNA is TGTGCCAGCAGTTTATCAACTAGCGGGAGTCGCTACGAGCAGTACTTC. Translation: CASSLSTSGSRYEQYF.

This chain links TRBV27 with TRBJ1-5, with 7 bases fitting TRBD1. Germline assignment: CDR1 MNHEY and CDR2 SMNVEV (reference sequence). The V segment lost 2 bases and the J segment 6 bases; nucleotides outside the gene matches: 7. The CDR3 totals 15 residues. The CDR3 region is CASSLAGGIGQPQHF. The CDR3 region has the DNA TGTGCCAGCAGTTTAGCAGGGGGGATCGGTCAGCCCCAGCATTTT.

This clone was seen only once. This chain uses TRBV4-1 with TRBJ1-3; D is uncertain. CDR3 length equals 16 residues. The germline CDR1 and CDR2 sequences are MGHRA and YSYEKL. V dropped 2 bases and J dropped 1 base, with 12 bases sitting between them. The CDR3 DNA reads TGCGCCAGCAGCCAATATCAGGCTGGTTCTGGAAACACCATATATTTT. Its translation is CASSQYQAGSGNTIYF.

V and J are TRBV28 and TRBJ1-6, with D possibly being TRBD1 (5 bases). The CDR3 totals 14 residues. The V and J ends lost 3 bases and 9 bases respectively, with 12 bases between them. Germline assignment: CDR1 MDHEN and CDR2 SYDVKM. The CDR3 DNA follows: TGTGCCAGCAGTTTGGGGCAGGGTGGTTCACCCCTCCACTTT. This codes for CASSLGQGGSPLHF.

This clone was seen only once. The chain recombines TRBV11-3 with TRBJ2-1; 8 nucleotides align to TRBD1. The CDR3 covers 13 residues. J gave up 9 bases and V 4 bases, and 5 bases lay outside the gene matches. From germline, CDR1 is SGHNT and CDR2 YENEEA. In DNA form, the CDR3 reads TGTGCCAGCAGCTGGACAGGGAGTACTGAGCAGTTCTTC. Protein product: CASSWTGSTEQFF.

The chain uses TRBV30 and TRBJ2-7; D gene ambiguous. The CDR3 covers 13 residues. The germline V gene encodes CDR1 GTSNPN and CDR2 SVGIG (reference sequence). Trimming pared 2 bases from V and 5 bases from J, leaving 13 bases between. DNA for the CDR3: TGTGCCTGGAGTTTAGTCCTCGAGGACGAGCAGTACTTC. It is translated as CAWSLVLEDEQYF.

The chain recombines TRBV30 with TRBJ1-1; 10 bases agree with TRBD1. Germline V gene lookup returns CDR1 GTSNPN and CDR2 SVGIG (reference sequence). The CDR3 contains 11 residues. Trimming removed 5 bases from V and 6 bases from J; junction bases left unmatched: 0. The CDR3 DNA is TGTGCCTGGGGACAGGGGGCTGAAGCTTTCTTT. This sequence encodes CAWGQGAEAFF.

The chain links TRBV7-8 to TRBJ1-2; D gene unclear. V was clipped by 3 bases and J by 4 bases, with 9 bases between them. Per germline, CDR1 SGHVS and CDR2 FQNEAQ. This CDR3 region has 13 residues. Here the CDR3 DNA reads TGTGCCAGCAGCTTTGAGGGAACCTATGGCTACACCTTC. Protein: CASSFEGTYGYTF.

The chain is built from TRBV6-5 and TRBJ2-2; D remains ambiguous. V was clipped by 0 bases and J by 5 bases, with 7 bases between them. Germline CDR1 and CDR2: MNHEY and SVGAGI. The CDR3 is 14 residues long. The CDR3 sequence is CASSYSGVTGELFF. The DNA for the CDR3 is TGTGCCAGCAGTTACTCGGGCGTGACCGGGGAGCTGTTTTTT.

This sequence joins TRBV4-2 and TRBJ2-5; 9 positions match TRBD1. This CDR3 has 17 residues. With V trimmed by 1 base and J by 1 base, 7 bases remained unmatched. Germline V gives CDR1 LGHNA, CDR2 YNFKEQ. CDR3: CASSQAHTGGPQETQYF. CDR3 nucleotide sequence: TGTGCCAGCAGCCAAGCCCATACAGGGGGCCCCCAAGAGACCCAGTACTTC.

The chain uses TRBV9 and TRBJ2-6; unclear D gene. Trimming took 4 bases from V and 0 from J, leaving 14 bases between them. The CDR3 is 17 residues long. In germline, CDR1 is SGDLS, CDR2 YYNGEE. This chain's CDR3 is CASSPTPRSSGANVLTF. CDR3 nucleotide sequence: TGTGCCAGCAGCCCCACTCCCAGGAGCTCTGGGGCCAACGTCCTGACTTTC.

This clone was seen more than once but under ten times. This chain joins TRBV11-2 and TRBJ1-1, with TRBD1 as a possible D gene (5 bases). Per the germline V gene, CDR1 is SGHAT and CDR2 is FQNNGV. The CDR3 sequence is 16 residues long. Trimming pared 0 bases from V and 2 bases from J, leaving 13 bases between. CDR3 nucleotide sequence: TGTGCCAGCAGCTTAGAAAGCTGGGGCGGAAACACTGAAGCTTTCTTT. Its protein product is CASSLESWGGNTEAFF.

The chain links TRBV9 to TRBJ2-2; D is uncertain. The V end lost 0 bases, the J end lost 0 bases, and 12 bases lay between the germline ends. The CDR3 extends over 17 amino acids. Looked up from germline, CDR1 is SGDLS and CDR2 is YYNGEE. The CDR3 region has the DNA TGTGCCAGCAGCGTAGCTACTGGGTTATCGAACACCGGGGAGCTGTTTTTT. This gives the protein CASSVATGLSNTGELFF.

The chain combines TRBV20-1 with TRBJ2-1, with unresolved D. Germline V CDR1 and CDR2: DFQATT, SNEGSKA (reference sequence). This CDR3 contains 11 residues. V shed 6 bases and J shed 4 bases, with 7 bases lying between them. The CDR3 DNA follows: TGCAGTGCCAGGAATTACAATGAGCAGTTCTTC. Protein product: CSARNYNEQFF.

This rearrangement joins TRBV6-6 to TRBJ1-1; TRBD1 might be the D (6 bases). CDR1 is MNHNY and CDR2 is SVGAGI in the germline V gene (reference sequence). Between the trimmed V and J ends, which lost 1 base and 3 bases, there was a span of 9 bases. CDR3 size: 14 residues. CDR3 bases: TGTGCCAGCAGTTACTTTCCAGGGGACACTGAAGCTTTCTTT. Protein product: CASSYFPGDTEAFF.

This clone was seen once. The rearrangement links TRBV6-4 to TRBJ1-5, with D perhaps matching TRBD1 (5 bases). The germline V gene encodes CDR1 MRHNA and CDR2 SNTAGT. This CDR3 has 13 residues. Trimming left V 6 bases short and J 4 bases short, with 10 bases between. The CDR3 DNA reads TGTGCCAGCAGGGCAGGGAGAAATCAGCCCCAGCATTTT. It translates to CASRAGRNQPQHF.

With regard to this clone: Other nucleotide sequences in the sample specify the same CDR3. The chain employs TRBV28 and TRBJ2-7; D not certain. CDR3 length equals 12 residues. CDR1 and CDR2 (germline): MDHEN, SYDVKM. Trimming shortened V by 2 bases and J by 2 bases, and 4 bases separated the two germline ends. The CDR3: CASSLPAYEQYF. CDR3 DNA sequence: TGTGCCAGCAGTTTACCCGCCTACGAGCAGTACTTC.

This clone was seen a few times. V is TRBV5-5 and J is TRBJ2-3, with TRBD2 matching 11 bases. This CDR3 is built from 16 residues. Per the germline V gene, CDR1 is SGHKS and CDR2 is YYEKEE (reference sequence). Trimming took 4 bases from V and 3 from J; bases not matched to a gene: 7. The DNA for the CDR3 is TGTGCCAGCAGCCCCTTAGCGGGAGGGGGAACAGATACGCAGTATTTT. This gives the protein CASSPLAGGGTDTQYF.

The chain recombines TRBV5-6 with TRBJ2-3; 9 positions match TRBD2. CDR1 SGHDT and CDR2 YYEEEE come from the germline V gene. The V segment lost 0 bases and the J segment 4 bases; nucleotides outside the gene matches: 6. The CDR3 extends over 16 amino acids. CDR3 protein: CASSLGGLAGPDTQYF. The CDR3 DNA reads TGTGCCAGCAGCTTGGGGGGACTAGCTGGCCCAGATACGCAGTATTTT.

CDR3 region: CASSLTGVDTEAFF. The DNA of the CDR3 is TGTGCCAGCAGCCTCACGGGGGTCGACACTGAAGCTTTCTTT. This sequence joins TRBV7-3 and TRBJ1-1, with D perhaps TRBD1 (5 bases). Germline V gene sequence: CDR1 SGHTA, CDR2 FQGTGA. There are 14 residues in the CDR3. Trimming stripped 5 bases from V and 3 bases from J, with 13 bases between. Combining the CDR3 with reference TRBV7-3 and TRBJ1-1 gives the whole variable domain GAGVSQTPSNKVTEKGKYVELRCDPISGHTALYWYRQSLGQGPEFLIYFQGTGAADDSGLPNDRFFAVRPEGSVSTLKIQRTERGDSAVYLCASSLTGVDTEAFFGQGTRLTVV.

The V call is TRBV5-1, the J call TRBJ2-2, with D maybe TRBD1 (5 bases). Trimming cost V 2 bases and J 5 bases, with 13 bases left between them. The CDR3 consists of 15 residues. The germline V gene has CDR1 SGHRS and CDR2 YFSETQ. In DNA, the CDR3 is TGCGCCAGCAGCTTACTTCAGGGCGATACCGGGGAGCTGTTTTTT. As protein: CASSLLQGDTGELFF.

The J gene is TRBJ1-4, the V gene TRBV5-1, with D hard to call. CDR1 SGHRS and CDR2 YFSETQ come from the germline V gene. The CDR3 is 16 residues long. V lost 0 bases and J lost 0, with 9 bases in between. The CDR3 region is CASSLDGYATNEKLFF. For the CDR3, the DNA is TGCGCCAGCAGCTTGGACGGATATGCAACTAATGAAAAACTGTTTTTT.

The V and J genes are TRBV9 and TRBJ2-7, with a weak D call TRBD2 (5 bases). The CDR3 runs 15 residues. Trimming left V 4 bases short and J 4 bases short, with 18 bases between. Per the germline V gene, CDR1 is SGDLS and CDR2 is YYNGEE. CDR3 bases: TGTGCCAGCAGCAGAGGAGGTGTAGGGTGGTACGAGCAGTACTTC. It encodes CASSRGGVGWYEQYF.

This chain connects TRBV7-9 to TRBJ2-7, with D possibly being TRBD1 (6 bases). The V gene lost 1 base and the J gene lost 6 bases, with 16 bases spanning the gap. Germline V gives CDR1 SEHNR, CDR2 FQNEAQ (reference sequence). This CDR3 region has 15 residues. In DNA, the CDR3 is TGTGCCAGCAGCTTAGGGGGACAAGGGGTCTCCGAGCAGTACTTC. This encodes CASSLGGQGVSEQYF.

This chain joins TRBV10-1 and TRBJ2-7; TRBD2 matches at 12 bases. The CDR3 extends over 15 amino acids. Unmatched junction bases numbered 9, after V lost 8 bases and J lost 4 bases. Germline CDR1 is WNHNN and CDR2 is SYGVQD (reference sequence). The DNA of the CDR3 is TGCGCCAGCCCTAGCGGGAGGGCGGAGGATTACGAGCAGTACTTC. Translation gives CASPSGRAEDYEQYF.

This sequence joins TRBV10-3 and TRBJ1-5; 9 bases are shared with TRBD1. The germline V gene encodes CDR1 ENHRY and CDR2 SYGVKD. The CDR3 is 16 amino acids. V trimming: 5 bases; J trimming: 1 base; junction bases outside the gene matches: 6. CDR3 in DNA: TGTGCCATCAGTTCCATGGGACAGGGCAGCAATCAGCCCCAGCATTTT. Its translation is CAISSMGQGSNQPQHF.